Below, 29 T cell receptor beta chains from the same sample are listed, as sequenced in a study of tissue T cells after allogeneic stem cell transplantation. Time point here: mouse harvest day 14 after allogeneic transplant. Mouse grafts combined 10^7 T-cell-depleted bone marrow cells with 10^6 splenic CD5+ T cells. Some clones are missing from TCRdb's copy, which holds only in-frame ones; the method was immunoSEQ multiplex PCR. The repertoire consists of approximately 4,500 clones, with 45% occurring once and the leading ten covering roughly 16%. The sequencing sample was made of gut tissue. The receptors were gathered from a female BALB/c mouse given C57BL/6 T cells with graft-versus-host disease after an allogeneic hematopoietic cell transplant.

As regards this clone: The gene names here belong to mouse. The observed sequence ends 1 residue before the CDR3 terminus, with the missing tail filled in from the germline J gene. The J gene is TRBJ2-1, the V gene TRBV3; 7 bases align to TRBD2. This CDR3 comprises 13 residues. Germline V gene data show CDR1 as SNHLY and CDR2 as FYNGKV (reference sequence). The junction had 4 bases not matched to a gene; V was cut back by 4 bases and J by 7 bases. This chain's CDR3 is CASSSRGGAEQFF. The sequenced part of the CDR3 DNA is TGTGCCAGCAGCTCCCGGGGGGGGGCTGAGCAGTTC. Variable domain in full (rest from reference TRBV3 and TRBJ2-1): GPKVLQIPSHQIIDMGQMVTLNCDPVSNHLYFYWYKQILGQQMEFLVNFYNGKVMEKSKLFKDQFSVERPDGSYFTLKIQPTALEDSAVYFCASSSRGGAEQFFGPGTRLTVL.

With respect to this clone: The genes and germline here are from mouse. The DNA ends 1 residue before the CDR3 does, and the rest of the CDR3 is filled in from the germline J gene. The V and J genes are TRBV26 and TRBJ1-3; no reliable D call. Germline V gene sequence: CDR1 KGHPV, CDR2 FQNQEV (reference sequence). The CDR3 has 15 amino acids. The V and J ends lost 0 bases and 0 bases respectively, with 6 bases between them. The CDR3 is CASSLSHYSGNTLYF. The DNA read from the CDR3 is TGTGCCAGCAGTCTGTCGCATTATTCTGGAAATACGCTCTAT.

Worth noting for this clone: Gene names are mouse gene names. Read coverage stops 1 residue before the CDR3 terminus; the germline J gene supplies the remainder. J is TRBJ1-3 and V is TRBV23; whether TRBD1, the table's D call, matches the DNA was not checked. CDR3 length: 16 amino acids. The V gene's germline CDR1 is KGHTA and CDR2 FQNQQP. CDR3 sequence reads: CSSSPGQADSGNTLYF. The sequenced part of the CDR3 DNA is TGCTCCAGCAGTCCCGGACAGGCCGATTCTGGAAATACGCTCTAT.

This clone is medium-sized (0.01 to 0.1%). Genes here carry mouse names. The CDR3 end lies 1 residue beyond the end of the read and is filled in from the germline J gene. This chain connects TRBV15 to TRBJ1-1; D ambiguous. The germline gives CDR1 SGHND, CDR2 FRSKSL. V was pared by 6 bases and J by 0 bases, with 8 bases between. The CDR3 covers 13 residues. The CDR3 loop is CASSPRSNTEVFF. The covered CDR3 bases are TGTGCCAGCAGCCCTCGTTCAAACACAGAAGTCTTC.

In its sample, this clone ranks as medium-sized. Gene names follow the mouse nomenclature. The observed sequence ends 1 residue before the CDR3 terminus, with the missing tail filled in from the germline J gene. This chain joins TRBV23 and TRBJ2-7. CDR3 length: 14 amino acids. Germline CDR1 is KGHTA and CDR2 is FQNQQP. CDR3 protein: CSSSQSRESYEQYF. CDR3 DNA, as far as it was read: TGCTCCAGCAGTCAATCGAGGGAATCCTATGAACAGTAC.

In the case of this clone: Mouse names are used for the genes. CDR3 sequence reads: CASSLGDPQAPLF. Incomplete CDR3 DNA: TGTGCCAGCAGTTTGGGGGACCCCCAGGCTCCGCTT. This chain connects TRBV15 to TRBJ1-5, with D maybe TRBD1 (5 bases). The sequence runs out 1 residue before the end of the CDR3; the remainder is reconstructed from the germline J gene. V lost 3 bases and J lost 6, with 9 bases in between. The CDR3 length is 13 residues. CDR1 is SGHND, CDR2 FRSKSL, per germline. Looking up the rest from reference TRBV15 and TRBJ1-5 gives the full variable domain: DAGVTQTPRHEVAEKGQTIILKCEPVSGHNDLFWYRQTKIQGLELLSYFRSKSLMEDGGAFKDRFKAEMLNSSFSTLKIQPTEPKDSAVYLCASSLGDPQAPLFGEGTRLSVL.

As to this clone: Mouse names are used for the genes. The CDR3 end falls 1 residue outside the read, so it is completed with the germline J gene. V gene TRBV13-2 combines with J gene TRBJ1-4; 11 bases are shared with TRBD1. The V gene's germline CDR1 is NNHNN and CDR2 SYGAGS (reference sequence). Unmatched junction bases numbered 4, after V lost 2 bases and J lost 4 bases. This CDR3 has 16 amino acids. The CDR3 is CASGEGQGGGNERLFF. The covered CDR3 bases are TGTGCCAGCGGTGAGGGACAGGGGGGGGGCAACGAAAGATTATTT.

This clone was picked up one time. Gene names are the mouse ones. With the read ending 1 residue before the CDR3 end, the germline J gene is used to fill in that end. The rearrangement joins TRBV13-3 to TRBJ2-5, with 11 bases identical to TRBD2. The CDR3 is made up of 14 amino acids. Germline CDR1 NNHDY, CDR2 SYVADS. V lost 5 bases and J lost 2; bases outside the gene matches: 1. Partial CDR3 DNA: TGTGCCAGCAGGGACTGGGGGGCCCAAGACACCCAGTAC. Residues: CASRDWGAQDTQY. The CDR3 in full is CASRDWGAQDTQYF. Looking up the rest from reference TRBV13-3 and TRBJ2-5 gives the full variable domain: EAAVTQSPRSKVAVTGGKVTLSCHQTNNHDYMYWYRQDTGHGLRLIHYSYVADSTEKGDIPDGYKASRPSQENFSLILELASLSQTAVYFCASRDWGAQDTQYFGPGTRLLVL.

This clone was picked up a small number of times. Any gene name here is a mouse gene name. The read is 1 residue too short to cover the CDR3 end, so that end is filled in from the germline J gene. The chain recombines TRBV4 with TRBJ2-4; 7 bases map to TRBD1. This CDR3 comprises 15 residues. From germline, CDR1 is LGHDT and CDR2 YNNKQL (reference sequence). V shed 3 bases and J 0 bases; nucleotides not matched to a gene: 3. CDR3: CASSYTGVSQNTLYF. The sequenced part of the CDR3 DNA is TGTGCCAGCAGCTATACAGGGGTTAGTCAAAACACCTTGTAC.

Comments on this clone: The gene names here belong to mouse. Read sequence stops 1 residue before the CDR3 end, and the germline J gene provides the missing end. This sequence joins TRBV4 and TRBJ1-1; D is ambiguous. Deletions cut 4 bases from V and 1 base from J, with 4 bases between. The CDR3 spans 12 residues. Germline V gene lookup returns CDR1 LGHDT and CDR2 YNNKQL (reference sequence). The CDR3 spells CASSFRNTEVFF. Incomplete CDR3 DNA: TGTGCCAGCAGCTTCAGAAACACAGAAGTCTTC.

The table lists this clone with a few counts. Gene names and germline match the mouse. The read gets to within 1 residue of the CDR3 end, and the germline J gene fills in the rest. This chain links TRBV4 with TRBJ2-4, with TRBD2 matching over 7 bases. The CDR3 sequence is 15 residues long. The J segment lost 0 bases and the V segment lost 7 bases, leaving 7 bases of the junction unmatched. Germline V gene sequence: CDR1 LGHDT, CDR2 YNNKQL (reference sequence). The CDR3 bases that were read are TGTGCCAGCATTGGCTGGGGGACTAGTCAAAACACCTTGTAC. It yields the protein CASIGWGTSQNTLY. The full CDR3 protein reads CASIGWGTSQNTLYF. Filled out from reference TRBV4 and TRBJ2-4, the complete variable domain reads ETAVFQTPNYHVTQVGNEVSFNCKQTLGHDTMYWYKQDSKKLLKIMFSYNNKQLIVNETVPRRFSPQSSDKAHLNLRIKSVEPEDSAVYLCASIGWGTSQNTLYFGAGTRLSVL.

The sample holds a few counts of this clone. Gene names are mouse gene names. The CDR3 extends 1 residue past the end of the read, so its final part is completed from the germline J gene. This chain uses TRBV26 with TRBJ2-7; D is unresolved. The germline CDR1 and CDR2 sequences are KGHPV and FQNQEV (reference sequence). The CDR3 is 11 amino acids. The V and J ends lost 2 bases and 4 bases respectively, with 3 bases between them. The CDR3 spells CASSLEYEQYF. The part of the CDR3 DNA that was read is TGTGCCAGCAGTCTGGAGTATGAACAGTAC.

This clone is large (0.1 to 1%) within its sample. Germline and genes: mouse. The read comes to an end 1 residue before the CDR3 does, leaving the germline J gene to fill in the end. The J gene is TRBJ2-7, the V gene TRBV14; perhaps TRBD2 as D (6 bases). V was clipped by 2 bases and J by 5 bases, with 8 bases between them. The CDR3 has 12 residues. Germline-derived CDR1 and CDR2 are SGHDT and FRDEAV. CDR3 amino acids: CASSLGGNEQYF. CDR3 bases read: TGTGCCAGCAGTTTGGGGGGAAATGAACAGTAC.

Only a few counts were recorded for this clone. Any gene name here is a mouse gene name. The CDR3 end falls 1 residue outside the read, so it is completed with the germline J gene. The chain uses TRBV12-1 and TRBJ1-1; D not certain. This CDR3 contains 14 residues. CDR1 and CDR2 from the germline V gene are SGHSN and HYEKVE. Trimming took off 2 bases at V and 0 bases at J, with 9 bases between the two ends. The chain's CDR3 is CASSPTPANTEVFF. The CDR3 bases that were read are TGTGCCAGCTCTCCGACTCCCGCAAACACAGAAGTCTTC.

As for this clone: Germline and genes: mouse. The sequenced fragment ends 1 residue before the CDR3 boundary, so the rest is inferred from the germline J gene. V is TRBV3 and J is TRBJ2-4, with D perhaps being TRBD1 or TRBD2 (5 bases each). Germline-derived CDR1 and CDR2 are SNHLY and FYNGKV (reference sequence). The CDR3 has 13 amino acids. Trimming removed 5 bases at V and 5 bases at J, with 11 bases between. The CDR3 spells CASSPGPPNTLYF. The CDR3 DNA, read in part, is TGTGCCAGCAGCCCGGGACCGCCAAACACCTTGTAC.

This clone was counted only a few times. Genes and germline come from the mouse. Coverage ceases 1 residue before the CDR3 finishes, and the germline J gene fills in the end. V usage is TRBV15 and J usage is TRBJ2-3; 12 bases match TRBD2. Germline values: CDR1 SGHND, CDR2 FRSKSL. This CDR3 comprises 13 residues. With 6 bases clipped from V and 8 bases from J, the junction kept 3 bases outside the gene matches. The part of the CDR3 DNA that was read is TGTGCCAGCAGCCAGGACTGGGGGGGAACGCTGTAT. This codes for CASSQDWGGTLY. The whole CDR3 reads CASSQDWGGTLYF.

Regarding this clone: Here the gene names and germline are mouse. With the read ending 1 residue before the CDR3 end, the germline J gene is used to fill in that end. This sequence joins TRBV26 and TRBJ2-4; TRBD2 matches 7 bases. J gave up 2 bases and V 4 bases, and 6 bases lay outside the gene matches. The CDR3 runs to 15 residues. Germline V gene lookup returns CDR1 KGHPV and CDR2 FQNQEV (reference sequence). The part of the CDR3 DNA that was read is TGTGCCAGCAGTCGAGGTCTGGGGGTTCAAAACACCTTGTAC. This sequence encodes CASSRGLGVQNTLY. The entire CDR3 reads CASSRGLGVQNTLYF. Combining the CDR3 with reference TRBV26 and TRBJ2-4 gives the whole variable domain NSKVIQTPRYLVKGQGQKAKMRCIPEKGHPVVFWYQQNKNNEFKFLINFQNQEVLQQIDMTEKRFSAECPSNSPCSLEIQSSEAGDSALYLCASSRGLGVQNTLYFGAGTRLSVL.

Points on this clone: The listed genes are named as in mouse. The read finishes 1 residue shy of the CDR3 end, and the germline J gene is used to complete it. The chain carries TRBV26 and TRBJ2-7, with a tentative D call TRBD1 (7 bases). There are 13 residues in the CDR3. The germline V gene encodes CDR1 KGHPV and CDR2 FQNQEV (reference sequence). V was trimmed by 3 bases and J by 4 bases, leaving 10 bases between them. This chain's CDR3 is CASSLQGGYEQYF. The CDR3 DNA, read in part, is TGTGCCAGCAGTCTTCAGGGGGGTTATGAACAGTAC.

With regard to this clone: This likely traces to a read error, being one base from a far larger clone. Any gene name here is a mouse gene name. The CDR3 goes on 1 residue after the read ends, and that part is filled in from the germline J gene. The rearrangement links TRBV13-3 to TRBJ2-7; D unresolved. The CDR3 loop spans 11 amino acids. V lost 9 bases to trimming and J lost 4 bases, with 11 bases between them. Looked up from germline, CDR1 is NNHDY and CDR2 is SYVADS. This CDR3 reads CATDGVYEQYF. Incomplete CDR3 DNA: TGTGCCACAGACGGGGTTTATGAACAGTAC.

Relative to its sample, this clone is medium-sized (0.01 to 0.1%). The gene names here belong to mouse. Read coverage stops 1 residue before the CDR3 terminus; the germline J gene supplies the remainder. The chain carries TRBV26 and TRBJ2-2; 12 nucleotides agree with TRBD1. This CDR3 region has 14 residues. In germline, CDR1 is KGHPV, CDR2 FQNQEV (reference sequence). The J segment lost 6 bases and the V segment lost 6 bases, leaving 2 bases of the junction unmatched. CDR3 bases read: TGTGCCAGCAGGGGGACAGGGGGCGCCGGGCAGCTCTAC. Translation: CASRGTGGAGQLY. The whole CDR3 protein reads CASRGTGGAGQLYF.

This clone was detected once. Gene names and germline match the mouse. The CDR3 end is not reached by the read, which stops 1 residue before it; the germline J gene fills it in. The gene calls are TRBV2 and TRBJ2-4, with 7 bases identical to TRBD2. The germline V gene has CDR1 LGHNA and CDR2 YSYQKL. The CDR3 is 14 amino acids. Trimming took 0 bases from V and 5 from J; bases not matched to a gene: 2. The CDR3 spells CASSQESGGNTLYF. Partial CDR3 DNA: TGTGCCAGCAGCCAAGAATCTGGGGGAAACACCTTGTAC.

This clone was seen a handful of times. The genes are named according to mouse. The read stops 1 residue short of the end of the CDR3; the missing end is completed from the germline J gene. The rearrangement links TRBV5 to TRBJ2-7; D is undetermined. Germline V lookup: CDR1 LGHNA, CDR2 YNLKQL (reference sequence). The CDR3 runs 13 residues. V was cut by 0 bases and J by 3 bases, with 6 bases left in between. Here the CDR3 reads CASSQDPNYEQYF. CDR3 DNA (partial): TGTGCCAGCAGCCAAGATCCCAACTATGAACAGTAC.

As concerns this clone: Mouse names are used for the genes. The CDR3 is cut off 1 residue early in the read; its end comes from the germline J gene. The V call is TRBV15, the J call TRBJ1-1, with D possibly being TRBD1 (6 bases). The V and J ends lost 6 bases and 1 base respectively, with 9 bases between them. CDR1 and CDR2 from the germline V gene are SGHND and FRSKSL. The CDR3 runs 13 residues. The DNA read from the CDR3 is TGTGCCAGCAGCGACAGGAAAAACACAGAAGTCTTC. Protein product: CASSDRKNTEVF. The full CDR3 protein is CASSDRKNTEVFF.

As for this clone: Gene names refer to mouse genes. CDR3 in amino acids: CASSLWGRRAETLYF. The part of the CDR3 DNA that was read is TGTGCCAGCTCTCTCTGGGGGCGCCGTGCAGAAACGCTGTAT. This chain links TRBV12-1 with TRBJ2-3; D assignment may be TRBD1 or TRBD2 (6 bases each). The read is 1 residue too short to cover the CDR3 end, so that end is filled in from the germline J gene. Germline CDR1 is SGHSN and CDR2 is HYEKVE. The CDR3 spans 15 residues. V was trimmed by 0 bases and J by 1 base, leaving 10 bases between them.

This clone was detected only a few times. Gene names are the mouse ones. The CDR3 sequence: CASSLGQVQNTGQLYF. The part of the CDR3 DNA that was read is TGTGCCAGCAGCCTTGGACAGGTCCAAAACACCGGGCAGCTCTAC. The rearrangement joins TRBV26 to TRBJ2-2; TRBD1 aligns across 7 bases. From the germline J gene comes the end of the CDR3, since the read stops 1 residue before it. This CDR3 region has 16 residues. After removal of 6 bases from V and 1 base from J, the junction contained 8 bases not matched to a gene. Germline CDR1 KGHPV, CDR2 FQNQEV (reference sequence).

For this clone: Here the gene names and germline are mouse. The CDR3 is cut off 1 residue early in the read; its end comes from the germline J gene. The chain carries TRBV26 and TRBJ2-2, with 9 bases matching TRBD2. CDR3 length: 15 residues. After removal of 3 bases from V and 1 base from J, the junction contained 0 bases not matched to a gene. Germline CDR1 KGHPV, CDR2 FQNQEV (reference sequence). CDR3 region: CASSLWGGNTGQLYF. The CDR3 DNA, read in part, is TGTGCCAGCAGTCTCTGGGGGGGAAACACCGGGCAGCTCTAC.

As to this clone: Genes here carry mouse names. The CDR3 end is not reached by the read, which stops 1 residue before it; the germline J gene fills it in. The chain combines TRBV26 with TRBJ2-5, with 11 bases fitting TRBD2. The junction had 1 base not matched to a gene; V was cut back by 6 bases and J by 2 bases. Germline CDR1 KGHPV, CDR2 FQNQEV (reference sequence). The CDR3 runs 14 residues. The CDR3 sequence: CASSDWGGQDTQYF. CDR3 DNA (partial): TGTGCCAGCAGCGACTGGGGGGGCCAAGACACCCAGTAC. The whole variable domain, filled in from reference TRBV26 and TRBJ2-5, reads NSKVIQTPRYLVKGQGQKAKMRCIPEKGHPVVFWYQQNKNNEFKFLINFQNQEVLQQIDMTEKRFSAECPSNSPCSLEIQSSEAGDSALYLCASSDWGGQDTQYFGPGTRLLVL.

This clone occurred a few times. The germline and genes are mouse ones. The read falls 1 residue short of the CDR3 end, and the missing part is taken from the germline J gene. This chain connects TRBV23 to TRBJ2-1. Germline V lookup: CDR1 KGHTA, CDR2 FQNQQP. This CDR3 has 15 residues. Partial CDR3 DNA: TGCTCCAGCAGTCAATCTTGGGGGCACTATGCTGAGCAGTTC. This codes for CSSSQSWGHYAEQF. The CDR3, in full, reads CSSSQSWGHYAEQFF.

Regarding this clone: Mouse names are used for the genes. The CDR3 extends 1 residue past the end of the read, so its final part is completed from the germline J gene. The same CDR3 also results from other DNA sequences found in this sample. The chain links TRBV3 to TRBJ1-2; D might be TRBD1 (5 bases). V was clipped by 4 bases and J by 3 bases, with 15 bases between them. Germline V gives CDR1 SNHLY, CDR2 FYNGKV (reference sequence). This CDR3 comprises 15 residues. CDR3 bases read: TGTGCCAGCAGCTCAGACGGGACGGGGTACTCCGACTACACC. It translates to CASSSDGTGYSDYT. Given in full, the CDR3 is CASSSDGTGYSDYTF.